This T cell receptor beta chain derives from a study of CD8 T cells in Susac syndrome. J was trimmed by 4 bases and V by 6 bases; bases with no gene match: 5. This CDR3 has 13 residues. The germline CDR1 and CDR2 sequences are MNHEY and SMNVEV (reference sequence). An input of 0.5 to 1 ug of RNA was subjected to reverse transcription using random hexamers. Across 54 Vbeta and 13 Jbeta, immunoSEQ multiplex PCR amplified TCR beta CDR3. One entry per CDR3 protein, called by TCRdb with MiXCR from the immunoSEQ multiplex PCR reads. The table includes some 190,000 distinct CDR3 sequences, roughly 95% detected once.

The sample comprised CD4+ T cells from PBMCs. The sequence derives from a human donor in good health. J is TRBJ1-1 and V is TRBV27, with TRBD1 matching over 7 bases. This CDR3 is CASRKQGSTEAFF. The CDR3 DNA is TGTGCCAGCAGGAAACAGGGGAGCACTGAAGCTTTCTTT.